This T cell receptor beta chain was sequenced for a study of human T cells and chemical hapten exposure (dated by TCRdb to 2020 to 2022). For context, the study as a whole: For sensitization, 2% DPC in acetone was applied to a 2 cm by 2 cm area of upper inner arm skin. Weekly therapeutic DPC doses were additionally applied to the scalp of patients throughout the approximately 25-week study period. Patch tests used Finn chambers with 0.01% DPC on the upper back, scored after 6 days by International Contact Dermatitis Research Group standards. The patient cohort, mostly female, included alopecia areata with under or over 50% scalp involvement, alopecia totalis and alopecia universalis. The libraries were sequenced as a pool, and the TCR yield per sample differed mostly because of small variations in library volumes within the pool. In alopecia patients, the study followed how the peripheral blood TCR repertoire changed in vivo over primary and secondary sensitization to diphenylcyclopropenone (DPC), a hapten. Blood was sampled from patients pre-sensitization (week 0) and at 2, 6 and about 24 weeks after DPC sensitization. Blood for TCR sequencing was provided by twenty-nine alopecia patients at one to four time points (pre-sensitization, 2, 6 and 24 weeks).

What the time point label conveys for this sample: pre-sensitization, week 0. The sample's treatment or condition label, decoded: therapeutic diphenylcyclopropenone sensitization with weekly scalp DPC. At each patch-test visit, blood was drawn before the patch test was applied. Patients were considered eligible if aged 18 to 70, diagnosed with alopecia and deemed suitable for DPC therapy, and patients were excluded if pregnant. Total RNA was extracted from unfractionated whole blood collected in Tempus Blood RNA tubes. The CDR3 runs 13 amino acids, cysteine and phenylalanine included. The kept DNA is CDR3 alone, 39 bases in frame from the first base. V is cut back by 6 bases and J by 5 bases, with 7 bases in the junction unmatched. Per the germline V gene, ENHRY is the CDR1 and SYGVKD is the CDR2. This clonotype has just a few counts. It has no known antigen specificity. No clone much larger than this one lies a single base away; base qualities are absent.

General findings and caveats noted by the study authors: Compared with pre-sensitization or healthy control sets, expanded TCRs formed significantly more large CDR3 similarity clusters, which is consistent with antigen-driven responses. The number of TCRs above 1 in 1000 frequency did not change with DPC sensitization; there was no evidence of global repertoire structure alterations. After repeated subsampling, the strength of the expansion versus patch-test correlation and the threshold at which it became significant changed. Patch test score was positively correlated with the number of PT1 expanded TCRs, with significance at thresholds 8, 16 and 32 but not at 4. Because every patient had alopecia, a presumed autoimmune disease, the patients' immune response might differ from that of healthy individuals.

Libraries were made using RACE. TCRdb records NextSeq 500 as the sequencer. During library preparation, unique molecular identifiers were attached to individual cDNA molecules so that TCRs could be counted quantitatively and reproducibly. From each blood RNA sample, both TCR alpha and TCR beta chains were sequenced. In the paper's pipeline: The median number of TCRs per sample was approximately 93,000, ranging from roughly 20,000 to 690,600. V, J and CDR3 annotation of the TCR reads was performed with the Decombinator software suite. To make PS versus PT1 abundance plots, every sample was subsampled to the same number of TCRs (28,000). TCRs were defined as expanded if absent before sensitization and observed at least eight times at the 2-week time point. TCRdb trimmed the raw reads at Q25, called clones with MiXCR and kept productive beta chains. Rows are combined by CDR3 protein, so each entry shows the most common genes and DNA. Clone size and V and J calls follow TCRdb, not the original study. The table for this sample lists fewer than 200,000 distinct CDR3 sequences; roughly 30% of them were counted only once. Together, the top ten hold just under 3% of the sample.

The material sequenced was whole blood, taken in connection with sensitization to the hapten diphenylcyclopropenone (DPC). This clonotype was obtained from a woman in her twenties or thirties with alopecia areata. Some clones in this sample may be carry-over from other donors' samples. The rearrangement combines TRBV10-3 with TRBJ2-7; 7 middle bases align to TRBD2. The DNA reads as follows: TGTGCCATCAGGGGAGGGACTTCCGACGAGCAGTACTTC. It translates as CAIRGGTSDEQYF.